Listed below are T cell receptor gamma chains from one sample, sequenced in a study of human gamma delta and Vdelta1 T cells. TCRdb re-called the PCR reads via CATT. The sample lists 7,500 to 10,000 gamma-chain clones; about 46% were seen once. Their antigens are not known. Specimen: Vdelta1 gamma-delta T cells from blood grown in culture (DOT cells). Receptors were obtained from a human donor in good health. CDR3s include the opening cysteine and the closing phenylalanine or tryptophan. Some rows mark clone size as missing; the rest say once, few, many or name a class of expanded clone.

V	J	size	CDR3	DNA
TRGV5	TRGJ1/TRGJ2	few	CATWDRTKKLF	TGTGCCACCTGGGACAGGACTAAGAAACTCTTT
TRGV2	TRGJ1/TRGJ2	.	CATWDLPPFPPKKLF	TGTGCCACCTGGGACCTCCCCCCTTTTCCCCCTAAGAAACTCTTT
TRGV9	TRGJ1/TRGJ2	.	CALWEVLSPPEKKLF	TGTGCCTTGTGGGAGGTGCTGTCACCTCCAGAGAAGAAACTCTTT
TRGV3	TRGJP2	.	CATWDSMNLADSSNWIKTF	TGTGCCACCTGGGACAGTATGAACCTAGCGGATAGTAGTAATTGGATCAAGACGTTT
TRGV2	TRGJP2	.	CATWDGPGGYSSDWIKTF	TGTGCCACCTGGGACGGGCCGGGAGGATATAGTAGTGATTGGATCAAGACGTTT
TRGV9	TRGJ1/TRGJ2	.	CALWEVQVYYKKLF	TGTGCCTTGTGGGAGGTGCAGGTTTATTATAAGAAACTCTTT
TRGV5	TRGJ1/TRGJ2	few	CATWDSLGGKKLF	TGTGCCACCTGGGACAGCCTGGGAGGGAAGAAACTCTTT
TRGV4	TRGJ1/TRGJ2	few	CATWDGPKRLLCYKKLF	TGTGCCACCTGGGATGGTCCCAAGCGGCTATTATGTTATAAGAAACTCTTT
TRGV10	TRGJP1	.	CAAWDYKWGGGWFKIF	TGTGCTGCGTGGGATTATAAGTGGGGGGGTGGTTGGTTCAAGATATTT
TRGV3	TRGJ1/TRGJ2	medium-sized	CATWDRLGYKKLF	TGTGCCACCTGGGACAGGCTTGGTTATAAGAAACTCTTT
TRGV3	TRGJ1/TRGJ2	.	CASWDTHEYYKKLF	TGTGCCTCCTGGGACACCCACGAATATTATAAGAAACTCTTT
TRGV10	TRGJ1/TRGJ2	few	CALWEALNYYKKLF	TGTGCCTTGTGGGAGGCTCTCAATTATTATAAGAAACTCTTT
TRGV8	TRGJ1/TRGJ2	once	CATWDRRPYKKLF	TGTGCCACCTGGGATAGGCGCCCCTATAAGAAACTCTTT
TRGV4	TRGJ1/TRGJ2	.	CATWDGRRYKKLF	TGTGCCACCTGGGATGGGCGGCGTTATAAGAAACTCTTT
TRGV3	TRGJP1	few	CATWDDTTGWFKIF	TGTGCCACCTGGGACGACACCACTGGTTGGTTCAAGATATTT
TRGV3	TRGJ1/TRGJ2	.	CATWPPAIYYKKLF	TGTGCCACCTGGCCCCCGGCGATTTATTATAAGAAACTCTTT
TRGV9	TRGJ1/TRGJ2	.	CAPPPYYKKLF	TGTGCCCCCCCCCCTTATTATAAGAAACTCTTT
TRGV3	TRGJ1/TRGJ2	few	CATWDRRSENYYKKLF	TGTGCCACCTGGGACAGGCGAAGCGAGAATTATTATAAGAAACTCTTT
TRGV5	TRGJ1/TRGJ2	few	CATWDSGYKKLF	TGTGCCACCTGGGACAGTGGTTATAAGAAACTCTTT
TRGV2	TRGJP1	.	CATWDIVTTGWFKIF	TGTGCCACCTGGGACATCGTGACCACTGGTTGGTTCAAGATATTT
TRGV2	TRGJP	.	CATWDLQELGKKIKVF	TGTGCCACCTGGGACCTCCAAGAGTTGGGCAAAAAAATCAAGGTATTT
TRGV5	TRGJP2	.	CATWDRLGSDWIKTF	TGTGCCACCTGGGACAGGCTTGGGAGTGATTGGATCAAGACGTTT
TRGV9	TRGJP2	few	CALWGRWSSDWIKTF	TGTGCCTTGTGGGGTCGCTGGAGTAGTGATTGGATCAAGACGTTT
TRGV3	TRGJ1/TRGJ2	few	CATWDASNYYKKLF	TGTGCCACCTGGGACGCCTCAAATTATTATAAGAAACTCTTT
TRGV8	TRGJP2	.	CATWDPYSSDWIKTF	TGTGCCACCTGGGATCCTTATAGTAGTGATTGGATCAAGACGTTT
TRGV9	TRGJ1/TRGJ2	.	CAVWEAELKKLF	TGTGCCGTGTGGGAGGCCGAACTTAAGAAACTCTTT
TRGV4	TRGJ1/TRGJ2	.	CATWDGHEEKLF	TGTGCCACCTGGGATGGGCATGAAGAGAAACTCTTT
TRGV8	TRGJ1/TRGJ2	.	CATWDRYYYKKLF	TGTGCCACCTGGGATAGATACTATTATAAGAAACTCTTT
TRGV3	TRGJ1/TRGJ2	.	CATPDRRWGYKKLF	TGTGCCACCCCGGACAGGCGGTGGGGTTATAAGAAACTCTTT
TRGV3	TRGJ1/TRGJ2	.	CATWGMHPENYYKKLF	TGTGCCACCTGGGGTATGCACCCAGAGAATTATTATAAGAAACTCTTT
TRGV5	TRGJ1/TRGJ2	once	CATWDDRYKKLF	TGTGCCACCTGGGACGATAGGTATAAGAAACTCTTT
TRGV4	TRGJ1/TRGJ2	.	CATWDGNDAYKKLF	TGTGCCACCTGGGATGGAAATGATGCATATAAGAAACTCTTT
TRGV5	TRGJ1/TRGJ2	few	CATWDKDYKKLF	TGTGCCACCTGGGACAAGGATTATAAGAAACTCTTT
TRGV9	TRGJ1/TRGJ2	.	CALWEGHRNYYKKLF	TGTGCCTTGTGGGAGGGCCATAGGAATTATTATAAGAAACTCTTT
TRGV3	TRGJ1/TRGJ2	.	CATWGHKKLF	TGTGCCACCTGGGGTCATAAGAAACTCTTT
TRGV2	TRGJP2	.	CATWDGVHSDWIKTF	TGTGCCACCTGGGACGGAGTACATAGTGATTGGATCAAGACGTTT
TRGV8	TRGJP1	.	CATWDRAAWFKIF	TGTGCCACCTGGGATCGGGCGGCCTGGTTCAAGATATTT
TRGV2	TRGJ1/TRGJ2	medium-sized	CATWDGWNYKKLF	TGTGCCACCTGGGACGGATGGAATTATAAGAAACTCTTT
TRGV8	TRGJ1/TRGJ2	.	CATWAPGYKKLF	TGTGCCACCTGGGCCCCTGGTTATAAGAAACTCTTT
TRGV3	TRGJ1/TRGJ2	.	CATRGGDYYKKLF	TGTGCCACCCGAGGGGGAGATTATTATAAGAAACTCTTT
TRGV9	TRGJ1/TRGJ2	.	CALWVENYYKKLF	TGTGCCTTGTGGGTGGAGAATTATTATAAGAAACTCTTT
TRGV8	TRGJP1	.	CATWDKATGWFKIF	TGTGCCACCTGGGATAAGGCCACTGGTTGGTTCAAGATATTT
TRGV2	TRGJ1/TRGJ2	.	CATWDGPSYYKKLF	TGTGCCACCTGGGACGGACCGTCTTATTATAAGAAACTCTTT
TRGV3	TRGJP2	.	CATWDRRDSDWIKTF	TGTGCCACCTGGGACAGGCGGGATAGTGATTGGATCAAGACGTTT
TRGV2	TRGJP1	.	CATWDRLQFRFNTTGWFKIF	TGTGCCACCTGGGACAGGCTTCAATTCAGGTTCAATACCACTGGTTGGTTCAAGATATTT
TRGV5	TRGJ1/TRGJ2	.	CATWDRPYSPTNYYKNLF	TGTGCCACCTGGGACAGGCCGTATTCTCCGACGAATTATTATAAGAACCTCTTT